This TCR beta chain appears in the sequencing data of a study of tumor T cells in aggressive B-cell lymphoma. Method: immunoSEQ multiplex PCR; TCRdb's copy keeps in-frame clones and lacks some. Here the sample spans roughly 10,000 clones, about nine tenths being singletons. The CDR3 spans 17 residues. CDR1 is SGHVS and CDR2 is FNYEAQ in the germline V gene. Trimming took 5 bases from V and 2 from J; bases not matched to a gene: 12. This clonotype was obtained from an adult with diffuse large B cell lymphoma. The sample taken for sequencing was tumor tissue. The chain has TRBV7-6 and TRBJ2-7; TRBD2 matches at 10 bases. CDR3 amino acids: CASSLKPSGGTTYEQYF. The CDR3 DNA reads as TGTGCCAGCAGCCTAAAGCCTAGCGGGGGAACGACCTACGAGCAGTACTTC.